Presented here are 28 T cell receptor beta chains from one specimen sequenced in a study of blood T cell repertoires in COVID-19. Profiling relied on immunoSEQ multiplex PCR, and the TCRdb table lists in-frame clones only, not all of them. The sample records about 100,000 clones, 80% to 95% being singletons. The sample comprised peripheral blood. The source of these receptors is a man aged 45 to 65 with active COVID-19.

V and J are TRBV6-6 and TRBJ1-5; no clear D. The CDR3 runs to 14 residues. With 2 bases removed from V and 6 bases from J, the gap between germline ends came to 11 bases. Germline lookup yields CDR1 MNHNY and CDR2 SVGAGI (reference sequence). The CDR3 loop is CASSYPEEGQPQHF. The CDR3 bases are TGTGCCAGCAGTTACCCGGAGGAGGGTCAGCCCCAGCATTTT.

J is TRBJ2-1 and V is TRBV7-2; D is possibly TRBD2 (5 bases). V shed 5 bases and J shed 4 bases, with 9 bases lying between them. CDR3 length equals 13 residues. Germline V gene lookup returns CDR1 SGHTA and CDR2 FQGNSA. CDR3 residues: CASSMDFYNEQFF. The CDR3 nucleotides are TGTGCCAGCAGCATGGACTTTTACAATGAGCAGTTCTTC.

The J gene is TRBJ1-2, the V gene TRBV2, with D possibly TRBD1 on 5 matching bases. The CDR3 covers 16 residues. Per the germline V gene, CDR1 is SNHLY and CDR2 is FYNNEI. Trimming took 1 base from V and 1 from J, leaving 13 bases between them. For the CDR3, the DNA is TGTGCCAGCAGTGAAGGTTGGAGGGGCATTAACTATGGCTACACCTTC. It specifies CASSEGWRGINYGYTF.

This chain's CDR3 is CASSLGIGGGGGYTF. CDR3 bases: TGTGCCAGCAGCTTAGGCATAGGGGGTGGAGGTGGCTACACCTTC. This chain links TRBV7-9 with TRBJ1-2, with D possibly TRBD1 on 6 matching bases. There are 15 residues in the CDR3. CDR1 and CDR2 (germline): SEHNR, FQNEAQ (reference sequence). Trimming removed 1 base at V and 7 bases at J, with 16 bases between. Looking up the rest from reference TRBV7-9 and TRBJ1-2 gives the full variable domain: DTGVSQNPRHKITKRGQNVTFRCDPISEHNRLYWYRQTLGQGPEFLTYFQNEAQLEKSRLLSDRFSAERPKGSFSTLEIQRTEQGDSAMYLCASSLGIGGGGGYTFGSGTRLTVV.

The V call is TRBV3-1 (or the pseudogene TRBV3-2), the J call TRBJ1-2; 8 bases map to TRBD1. The CDR3 loop spans 15 amino acids. Germline V CDR1 and CDR2: LGHDT, YNNKEL (reference sequence). V was pared by 1 base and J by 6 bases, with 7 bases of the junction left unmatched. This CDR3 reads CASSQVAGGNDGYTF. The CDR3, as DNA: TGTGCCAGCAGCCAAGTCGCAGGGGGCAACGATGGCTACACCTTC.

The CDR3, as DNA: TGTGCCAGCAGGATCGGGACAGGGGGGTTTGGGACCCAGTACTTC. It specifies CASRIGTGGFGTQYF. The J gene is TRBJ2-5, the V gene TRBV6-5, with 11 bases lining up with TRBD1. The CDR3 runs to 15 residues. Germline values: CDR1 MNHEY, CDR2 SVGAGI. Trimming removed 6 bases from V and 7 bases from J; junction bases left unmatched: 10.

The rearrangement joins TRBV9 to TRBJ2-2; D perhaps matches TRBD2 (6 bases). Trimming pared 3 bases from V and 0 bases from J, leaving 6 bases between. In germline, CDR1 is SGDLS, CDR2 YYNGEE. The CDR3 sequence is 14 residues long. CDR3 in amino acids: CASSGDSNTGELFF. The DNA of the CDR3 is TGTGCCAGCAGCGGGGACTCGAACACCGGGGAGCTGTTTTTT.

The rearrangement joins TRBV12-5 to TRBJ2-5; TRBD1 is a possible D gene (6 bases). Germline V lookup: CDR1 LGHNT, CDR2 FRNRAP. CDR3 length: 16 residues. Deletions cut 4 bases from V and 3 bases from J, with 18 bases between. The CDR3 spells CASGSSVPGQEETQYF. The CDR3 DNA is TGTGCTAGTGGTTCGTCCGTGCCGGGACAAGAAGAGACCCAGTACTTC. The variable domain in full, completed from reference TRBV12-5 and TRBJ2-5, reads DARVTQTPRHKVTEMGQEVTMRCQPILGHNTVFWYRQTMMQGLELLAYFRNRAPLDDSGMPKDRFSAEMPDATLATLKIQPSEPRDSAVYFCASGSSVPGQEETQYFGPGTRLLVL.

The chain joins TRBV11-3 to TRBJ1-1, with 7 bases matching TRBD1. V shed 5 bases, J shed 6 bases, and the junction held 9 bases outside the gene matches. Germline-derived CDR1 and CDR2 are SGHNT and YENEEA. The CDR3 is 14 amino acids. The CDR3 region is CASSTGQSSSEAFF. The CDR3 nucleotides are TGTGCCAGCAGCACGGGACAGTCCTCCTCTGAAGCTTTCTTT.

This clone has only one observation. The V call is TRBV5-1, the J call TRBJ2-3, with D hard to call. This CDR3 has 14 residues. Germline V gene data show CDR1 as SGHRS and CDR2 as YFSETQ. V was shortened by 3 bases and J by 0 bases, with 8 bases between the two germline ends. CDR3 in amino acids: CASSSQTSTDTQYF. CDR3 DNA sequence: TGCGCCAGCAGCTCGCAAACAAGCACAGATACGCAGTATTTT.

The J gene is TRBJ2-1, the V gene TRBV18, with 12 positions matching TRBD1. The germline V gene has CDR1 KGHSH and CDR2 LQKENI. J lost 9 bases, V lost 1 base, and 4 bases had no gene match. The length of the CDR3 is 15 residues. The CDR3 coding sequence is TGTGCCAGCTCACCACAAGGGACAGGGGGCGCTGAGCAGTTCTTC. It specifies CASSPQGTGGAEQFF.

The chain employs TRBV19 and TRBJ1-2; D might be TRBD1 (6 bases). V was shortened by 5 bases and J by 4 bases, with 14 bases between the two germline ends. The CDR3 consists of 14 residues. Germline V gene lookup returns CDR1 LNHDA and CDR2 SQIVND (reference sequence). CDR3 protein: CASSFQRQVYGYTF. DNA of the CDR3: TGTGCCAGTAGTTTCCAAAGACAGGTCTATGGCTACACCTTC. Looking up the rest from reference TRBV19 and TRBJ1-2 gives the full variable domain: DGGITQSPKYLFRKEGQNVTLSCEQNLNHDAMYWYRQDPGQGLRLIYYSQIVNDFQKGDIAEGYSVSREKKESFPLTVTSAQKNPTAFYLCASSFQRQVYGYTFGSGTRLTVV.

The chain employs TRBV19 and TRBJ2-5, with 7 nucleotides matching TRBD2. The germline V gene encodes CDR1 LNHDA and CDR2 SQIVND (reference sequence). The V gene end was trimmed by 4 bases and the J gene end by 2 bases; junction bases not matched to a gene: 7. The CDR3 spans 15 residues. CDR3 DNA sequence: TGTGCCAGTAGTACCCGCAGGGAGGGACAAGAGACCCAGTACTTC. Its translation is CASSTRREGQETQYF.

This chain links TRBV5-4 with TRBJ2-1; 7 nucleotides align to TRBD1. J was trimmed by 10 bases and V by 3 bases; bases with no gene match: 4. CDR3 size: 12 residues. Germline CDR1 is SGHNT and CDR2 is YYREEE (reference sequence). The CDR3 here is CASSYGQDEQFF. CDR3 nucleotide sequence: TGTGCCAGCAGCTACGGACAGGACGAGCAGTTCTTC.

The genes are TRBV6-6 and TRBJ2-1; TRBD1 matches 8 bases. The V gene end was trimmed by 5 bases and the J gene end by 4 bases; junction bases not matched to a gene: 7. CDR3 length: 15 residues. Germline values: CDR1 MNHNY, CDR2 SVGAGI (reference sequence). The CDR3 coding sequence is TGTGCCAGCAGTCCTCACCGGGACAGGTACAATGAGCAGTTCTTC. Translation gives CASSPHRDRYNEQFF.

The chain carries TRBV27 and TRBJ2-7; D remains unclear. Germline assignment: CDR1 MNHEY and CDR2 SMNVEV (reference sequence). The CDR3 consists of 13 residues. The V and J ends lost 0 bases and 7 bases respectively, with 10 bases between them. The DNA of the CDR3 is TGTGCCAGCAGTTTATCGAACACCGTGGAGCAGTACTTC. Its protein product is CASSLSNTVEQYF.

The chain carries TRBV11-2 and TRBJ1-2; D is perhaps TRBD1 (6 bases). Germline CDR1 is SGHAT and CDR2 is FQNNGV. This CDR3 region has 16 residues. Between the trimmed V and J ends, which lost 2 bases and 7 bases, there was a span of 20 bases. As DNA, the CDR3 is TGTGCCAGCAGCTTATCCCTCACCCTCGACAGGAGTGGCTACACCTTC. This gives the protein CASSLSLTLDRSGYTF.

The genes are TRBV27 and TRBJ2-1; weak D call: TRBD2 (6 bases). V shed 5 bases and J shed 1 base, with 15 bases lying between them. CDR3 size: 16 residues. CDR1 is MNHEY, CDR2 SMNVEV, per germline (reference sequence). The CDR3: CASSGDLPTSYNEQFF. The CDR3 DNA follows: TGTGCCAGCAGTGGGGACTTACCTACGTCCTACAATGAGCAGTTCTTC.

The rearrangement links TRBV27 to TRBJ1-4, with 7 nucleotides matching TRBD1. Unmatched junction bases numbered 8, after V lost 6 bases and J lost 4 bases. CDR3 size: 15 residues. Germline V gene data show CDR1 as MNHEY and CDR2 as SMNVEV (reference sequence). CDR3 bases: TGTGCCAGCAGGATTCGGGACAGCTTTAATGAAAAACTGTTTTTT. Amino acid sequence: CASRIRDSFNEKLFF.

The chain links TRBV5-1 to TRBJ2-5; TRBD1 aligns across 9 bases. V was clipped by 5 bases and J by 4 bases; unmatched bases: 6. Per germline, CDR1 SGHRS and CDR2 YFSETQ. This CDR3 comprises 14 residues. CDR3 region: CASRTRTGVETQYF. The CDR3 region has the DNA TGCGCCAGCAGAACACGGACAGGGGTAGAGACCCAGTACTTC.

The CDR3 loop reads CASTPAGGLVTGELFF. The CDR3 nucleotides are TGTGCCAGCACTCCTGCGGGGGGCCTCGTCACCGGGGAGCTGTTTTTT. The V gene is TRBV6-6, the J gene TRBJ2-2; 8 bases are a match to TRBD2. The CDR3 length is 16 residues. CDR1 and CDR2 (germline): MNHNY, SVGAGI (reference sequence). The V and J ends lost 7 bases and 4 bases, in that order; junction bases with no gene match: 11.

The chain recombines TRBV5-1 with TRBJ1-6; D possibly corresponds to TRBD1 (6 bases). The CDR3 extends over 16 amino acids. Germline V gives CDR1 SGHRS, CDR2 YFSETQ. V gave up 5 bases and J gave up 0 bases, with 12 bases separating them. In DNA form, the CDR3 reads TGCGCCAGCAGTCCGGACAGTCTCTCCTATAATTCACCCCTCCACTTT. It yields the protein CASSPDSLSYNSPLHF. The full variable domain, rest sourced from reference TRBV5-1 and TRBJ1-6, is KAGVTQTPRYLIKTRGQQVTLSCSPISGHRSVSWYQQTPGQGLQFLFEYFSETQRNKGNFPGRFSGRQFSNSRSEMNVSTLELGDSALYLCASSPDSLSYNSPLHFGNGTRLTVT.

The CDR3, as DNA: TGTGCCAGCAGCCTACAGGGGTTGACTGAAGCTTTCTTT. Translating it yields CASSLQGLTEAFF. V is TRBV7-9 and J is TRBJ1-1; TRBD1 aligns across 7 bases. V shed 5 bases, J shed 5 bases, and the junction held 5 bases outside the gene matches. The V gene's germline CDR1 is SEHNR and CDR2 FQNEAQ (reference sequence). This CDR3 spans 13 amino acids.

The chain has TRBV10-2 and TRBJ2-5; TRBD2 matches 7 bases. The CDR3 length is 16 residues. The V gene end was trimmed by 4 bases and the J gene end by 1 base; junction bases not matched to a gene: 9. Germline assignment: CDR1 WSHSY and CDR2 SAAADI. The CDR3 DNA is TGCGCCAGCAGTGTCTGGGCTAGCGGTACCCAAGAGACCCAGTACTTC. This sequence encodes CASSVWASGTQETQYF.

The chain has TRBV2 and TRBJ1-5; TRBD1 matches 8 bases. Looked up from germline, CDR1 is SNHLY and CDR2 is FYNNEI. V trimming: 6 bases; J trimming: 7 bases; junction bases outside the gene matches: 5. CDR3 length: 13 amino acids. The CDR3 loop reads CASSSGGWQPQHF. CDR3 coding DNA: TGTGCCAGCAGCTCAGGGGGCTGGCAGCCCCAGCATTTT.

The V and J genes are TRBV19 and TRBJ1-1; tentatively, D is TRBD1 (6 bases). Germline V lookup: CDR1 LNHDA, CDR2 SQIVND (reference sequence). The CDR3 loop spans 14 amino acids. The V and J ends lost 3 bases and 4 bases respectively, with 12 bases between them. The CDR3 is CASSIWDMGTEAFF. The DNA for the CDR3 is TGTGCCAGTAGTATTTGGGACATGGGCACTGAAGCTTTCTTT. Combining the CDR3 with reference TRBV19 and TRBJ1-1 gives the whole variable domain DGGITQSPKYLFRKEGQNVTLSCEQNLNHDAMYWYRQDPGQGLRLIYYSQIVNDFQKGDIAEGYSVSREKKESFPLTVTSAQKNPTAFYLCASSIWDMGTEAFFGQGTRLTVV.

The gene calls are TRBV4-1 and TRBJ2-7, with D possibly matching TRBD2 (5 bases). There are 15 residues in the CDR3. Looked up from germline, CDR1 is MGHRA and CDR2 is YSYEKL. The V and J ends lost 1 base and 0 bases respectively, with 10 bases between them. The CDR3 DNA sequence: TGCGCCAGCAGCCAAGGGCGGGCCTCCTCCTACGAGCAGTACTTC. The encoded protein is CASSQGRASSYEQYF.

This chain uses TRBV14 with TRBJ2-1, with 8 bases aligning to TRBD1. This CDR3 is built from 16 residues. V dropped 1 base and J dropped 3; count of bases not matched to a gene: 5. Germline V lookup: CDR1 SGHDN, CDR2 FVKESK. The CDR3 spells CASSQVGQVRYNEQFF. The CDR3 bases are TGTGCCAGCAGCCAAGTGGGACAGGTCCGCTACAATGAGCAGTTCTTC.